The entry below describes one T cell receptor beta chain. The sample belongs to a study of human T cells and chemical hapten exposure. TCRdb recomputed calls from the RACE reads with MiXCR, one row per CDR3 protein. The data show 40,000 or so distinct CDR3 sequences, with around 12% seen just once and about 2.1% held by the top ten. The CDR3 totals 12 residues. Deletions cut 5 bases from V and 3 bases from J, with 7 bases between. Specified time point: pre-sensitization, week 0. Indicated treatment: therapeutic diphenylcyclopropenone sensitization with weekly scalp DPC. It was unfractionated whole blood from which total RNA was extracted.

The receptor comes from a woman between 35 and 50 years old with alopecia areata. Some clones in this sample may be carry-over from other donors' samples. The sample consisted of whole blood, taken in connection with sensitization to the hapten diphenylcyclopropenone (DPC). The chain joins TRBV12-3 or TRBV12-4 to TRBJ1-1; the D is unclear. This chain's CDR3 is CASSVQYTEAFF. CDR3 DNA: TGTGCCAGCAGTGTCCAATACACTGAAGCTTTCTTT.